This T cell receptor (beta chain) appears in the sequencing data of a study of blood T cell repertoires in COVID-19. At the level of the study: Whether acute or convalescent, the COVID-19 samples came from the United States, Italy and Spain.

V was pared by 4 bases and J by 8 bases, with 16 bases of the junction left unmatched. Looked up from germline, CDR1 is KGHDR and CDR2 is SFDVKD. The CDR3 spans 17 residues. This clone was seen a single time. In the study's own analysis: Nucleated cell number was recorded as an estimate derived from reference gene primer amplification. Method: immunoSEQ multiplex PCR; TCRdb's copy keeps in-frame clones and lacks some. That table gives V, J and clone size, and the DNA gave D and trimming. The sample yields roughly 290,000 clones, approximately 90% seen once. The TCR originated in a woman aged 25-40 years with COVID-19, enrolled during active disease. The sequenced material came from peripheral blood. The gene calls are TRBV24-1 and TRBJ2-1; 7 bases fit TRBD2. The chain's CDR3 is CATSDTYVGGRGDEQFF. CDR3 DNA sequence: TGTGCCACCAGTGACACCTATGTGGGCGGGAGAGGGGATGAGCAGTTCTTC.